This T cell receptor (beta chain) came from a study of cytomegalovirus exposure and HLA in healthy donors. Study results and limitations: There were some V segments, including TRBV6-2 and TRBV6-3, excluded as indistinguishable. HLA alleles showed associations with 15,000 to 20,000 TCR beta sequences in a later analysis, at a 0.05 false discovery rate.

The donors gave bone marrow, and they were healthy. The PCR made use of 60 Vbeta and 13 Jbeta primers. The protocol was immunoSEQ multiplex PCR, while the TCRdb copy is restricted to in-frame clones and leaves out a portion. This table holds 200,000 or so clones. V shed 0 bases and J 6 bases; nucleotides not matched to a gene: 2. The germline V gene has CDR1 SEHNR and CDR2 FQNEAQ (reference sequence). The CDR3 sequence is 14 residues long. A word on this clone: What it binds is not known.

The source material was PBMCs. This chain connects TRBV7-9 to TRBJ2-1, with 7 bases lining up with TRBD2. This receptor was identified in a girl aged 2-10 years in good health and CMV-seropositive. CDR3 nucleotides: TGTGCCAGCAGCTTAGCGGGAGGGATCAATGAGCAGTTCTTC. Amino acid sequence: CASSLAGGINEQFF.